Listed below are T cell receptor beta chains from one sample, sequenced in a study of regulatory T cells in long-lasting Graves disease. TCRdb called the multiplex PCR reads again in MiXCR, with one record for every CDR3 protein. Of about 360,000 distinct CDR3 sequences listed, around 15% are singletons. These sequences were also reported in another study, on T cells in Graves' hyperthyroidism and ophthalmopathy.

The sample consisted of peripheral blood mononuclear cells (PBMCs), taken at new diagnosis, from a patient treated with antithyroid drugs. The receptors were sampled from a woman younger than 35 with Graves disease. The CDR3 runs from the conserved cysteine through the conserved F or W. D genes are given only for firm matches. Rows give clone size only sometimes, using once, few, many, or a class for an expanded clone.

size	D	V	J	DNA	CDR3
many	TRBD2	TRBV2	TRBJ2-1	TGTGCCAGCATGGCTAGCGGGGGCAGAAATGAGCAGTTCTTC	CASMASGGRNEQFF
many	TRBD1	TRBV7-9	TRBJ2-3	TGTGCCAGCAGCCTCGGGGGACAGGGGGGTACAGATACGCAGTATTTT	CASSLGGQGGTDTQYF
.	.	TRBV28	TRBJ1-6	TGTGCCAGCACTAACCCGGGGGCGGGGCGCCCAACACCCCTCCGCTTT	CASTNPGAGRPTPLRF
.	.	TRBV2	TRBJ1-1	TGTGCCAGCAGTGAAGCGCGTAGGGAAGCTTTCTTT	CASSEARREAFF
many	.	TRBV2	TRBJ2-7	TGTGCCAGCAATGGGGGCGAGCAGTACTTC	CASNGGEQYF
.	.	TRBV19	TRBJ2-2	TGTGCCAGTAGTATCAGGCCAGCCGACACCGGGGAGCTGTTTTTT	CASSIRPADTGELFF
.	TRBD1	TRBV5-1	TRBJ2-6	TGCGCCAGCAGATTCCCGGGACAGGGATCTGGGGCCAACGTCCTGACTTTC	CASRFPGQGSGANVLTF
many	TRBD1	TRBV20-1	TRBJ2-7	TGCAGTGCTAGAGCATATGGAGGACAGGGGACCTACGAGCAGTACTTC	CSARAYGGQGTYEQYF
many	TRBD2	TRBV30	TRBJ2-5	TGTGCCTGGAGTGTACACGGGAGGGGGGCTGAGACCCAGTACTTC	CAWSVHGRGAETQYF
many	.	TRBV11-2	TRBJ2-7	TGTGCCAGCAGCCCGGCGGGCGTTTACGAGCAGTACTTC	CASSPAGVYEQYF
many	.	TRBV27	TRBJ2-1	TGTGCCAGCAGTTTAGCGACCGGGACCAAGCAGTTCTTC	CASSLATGTKQFF
many	.	TRBV11-2	TRBJ2-2	TGTGCCAGCAGCTTAGGATTGCGGGACACCGGGGAGCTGTTTTTT	CASSLGLRDTGELFF
many	.	TRBV30	TRBJ2-7	TGTGCCTGGAACACAGGAGCCTACGAGCAGTACTTC	CAWNTGAYEQYF
many	TRBD1	TRBV20-1	TRBJ2-1	TGCAGTGCCTTGGACAGGGGGCTGTACAATGAGCAGTTCTTC	CSALDRGLYNEQFF
.	.	TRBV7-2	TRBJ2-2	TGTGCCAGCAGCTCGACTAAGAACACCGGGGAGCTGTTTTTT	CASSSTKNTGELFF
many	.	TRBV20-1	TRBJ1-6	TGCAGTGCCGCCGCGGAAACCGGTTCACCCCTCCACTTT	CSAAAETGSPLHF